In this sample, the clone carrying this TCR beta chain turned up many times. Its target is unknown. V dropped 5 bases and J dropped 3; count of bases not matched to a gene: 10. From germline, CDR1 is SGHTA and CDR2 FQGNSA. The CDR3 spans 16 residues. In TCRdb, the reads were re-called with MiXCR into one record per CDR3 protein. Of under 150,000 distinct CDR3 sequences listed, around 31% are singletons. The data were taken from a study of T cell repertoires in cytomegalovirus infection. Study background: CMV epitopes used comprised recently identified HLA-C-restricted ones and well-studied HLA-B-restricted ones. Public TCR beta signatures were indicative of both CMV infection and a matching HLA type. Overall study results and limits: Cumulative public TCR beta family frequency identified CMV carriers with the relevant HLA. The response measured ex vivo was dominated by TCR beta clonotypes (HLA-C-restricted and CMV-specific).

The sequenced sample was CD8+ T cells from cultured PBMCs, obtained from culture after CMV antigen stimulation. The TCR sequence derives from a human donor in good health (CMV status not recorded). Some clones in this sample may be carry-over from other donors' samples. This chain connects TRBV7-2 to TRBJ2-7; TRBD2 matches 10 bases. For the CDR3, the DNA is TGTGCCAGCAGCCGCGAACCTAGCGGGGGAGACTACGAGCAGTACTTC. Translated, it gives CASSREPSGGDYEQYF.